The next 26 T cell receptor beta chains were all read from a single sample in a study of cytomegalovirus exposure and HLA in healthy donors. PCR involved 60 Vbeta and 13 Jbeta primers. Clones were read by immunoSEQ multiplex PCR, and TCRdb kept only the in-frame ones, dropping some. This sample has fewer than 200,000 clones, with roughly 80% found just once. What was sequenced was PBMCs. Source of these receptors: a young woman in good health and CMV-seronegative.

This rearrangement joins TRBV6-5 to TRBJ2-1, with TRBD2 as a possible D gene (6 bases). CDR3 length equals 16 residues. Trimming cost V 4 bases and J 2 bases, with 15 bases left between them. Looked up from germline, CDR1 is MNHEY and CDR2 is SVGAGI. CDR3 amino acids: CASSSPYGSPYNEQFF. CDR3 bases: TGTGCCAGCAGTTCTCCGTACGGGAGCCCCTACAATGAGCAGTTCTTC.

The chain carries TRBV2 and TRBJ2-4; 11 bases match TRBD2. This CDR3 is built from 16 residues. With V trimmed by 1 base and J by 1 base, 0 bases remained unmatched. The germline gives CDR1 SNHLY, CDR2 FYNNEI. The CDR3, as DNA: TGTGCCAGCAGTGAAGGGACTAGCGGGGCCAAAAACATTCAGTACTTC. This codes for CASSEGTSGAKNIQYF. The entire variable domain, with the rest obtained from reference TRBV2 and TRBJ2-4, is as follows: EPEVTQTPSHQVTQMGQEVILRCVPISNHLYFYWYRQILGQKVEFLVSFYNNEISEKSEIFDDQFSVERPDGSNFTLKIRSTKLEDSAMYFCASSEGTSGAKNIQYFGAGTRLSVL.

The gene calls are TRBV7-3 and TRBJ2-7; 7 bases agree with TRBD1. From germline, CDR1 is SGHTA and CDR2 FQGTGA. The CDR3 is made up of 15 amino acids. With 2 bases clipped from V and 2 bases from J, the junction kept 6 bases outside the gene matches. The CDR3: CASSLARDSPYEQYF. CDR3 in DNA: TGTGCCAGCAGCTTAGCCCGGGACAGCCCCTACGAGCAGTACTTC.

The gene calls are TRBV14 and TRBJ2-7, with 7 bases matching TRBD1. J lost 3 bases, V lost 4 bases, and 6 bases had no gene match. CDR1 SGHDN and CDR2 FVKESK come from the germline V gene. The CDR3 sequence is 14 residues long. The chain's CDR3 is CASSRAGGIYEQYF. CDR3 DNA: TGTGCCAGCAGCCGGGCAGGGGGAATCTACGAGCAGTACTTC. Filled out from reference TRBV14 and TRBJ2-7, the complete variable domain reads EAGVTQFPSHSVIEKGQTVTLRCDPISGHDNLYWYRRVMGKEIKFLLHFVKESKQDESGMPNNRFLAERTGGTYSTLKVQPAELEDSGVYFCASSRAGGIYEQYFGPGTRLTVT.

The V gene is TRBV4-1, the J gene TRBJ2-1; possibly TRBD2 for D (6 bases). Trimming cost V 1 base and J 0 bases, with 13 bases left between them. CDR3 length: 17 residues. Germline lookup yields CDR1 MGHRA and CDR2 YSYEKL. The CDR3, as DNA: TGCGCCAGCAGCCAAGTACCGGGACTTGGCTCCTACAATGAGCAGTTCTTC. It codes for CASSQVPGLGSYNEQFF.

V is TRBV28 and J is TRBJ1-1; TRBD1 matches 9 bases. Germline-derived CDR1 and CDR2 are MDHEN and SYDVKM. Germline trimming cut 5 bases from V and 5 bases from J; bases unmatched to any gene: 12. The CDR3 covers 16 residues. The CDR3 nucleotides read TGTGCCAGCAGTGAAGTTAAACAGGGGGCAAGTACTGAAGCTTTCTTT. Translation gives CASSEVKQGASTEAFF.

Concerning this clone: One end of the junction fails to match germline, which may point to a read error. CDR3 protein: CSSSLAPYPTYEQYF. The CDR3 coding sequence is TGTTCCAGCAGCTTAGCTCCATACCCCACATACGAGCAGTACTTC. J is TRBJ2-7 and V is TRBV7-9; D unresolved. The CDR3 length is 15 residues. Germline lookup yields CDR1 SEHNR and CDR2 FQNEAQ (reference sequence).

This chain links TRBV21-1 with TRBJ2-1; TRBD2 reflects the table's D call only, with no check against the DNA. TRBV21-1 is a pseudogene. The CDR3 spans 15 residues. For the CDR3, the DNA is TGTGCCAGCAGCATTGGTCTAGCGGGAGAGAATGAGCAGTTCTTC. Its protein is CASSIGLAGENEQFF.

The chain has TRBV7-6 and TRBJ2-7, with 9 positions matching TRBD2. The length of the CDR3 is 17 residues. With V trimmed by 4 bases and J by 2 bases, 12 bases remained unmatched. Germline-derived CDR1 and CDR2 are SGHVS and FNYEAQ. The CDR3 nucleotides are TGTGCCAGCAGCTGGGAGACAGCTAGCGGGACCGCCTACGAGCAGTACTTC. Protein sequence: CASSWETASGTAYEQYF. Together with reference TRBV7-6 and TRBJ2-7, the CDR3 gives the full variable domain: GAGVSQSPRYKVTKRGQDVALRCDPISGHVSLYWYRQALGQGPEFLTYFNYEAQQDKSGLPNDRFSAERPEGSISTLTIQRTEQRDSAMYRCASSWETASGTAYEQYFGPGTRLTVT.

The chain has TRBV28 and TRBJ1-3; possible D gene TRBD1, 6 bases. There are 14 residues in the CDR3. Germline V gives CDR1 MDHEN, CDR2 SYDVKM. V was cut by 6 bases and J by 4 bases, with 13 bases left in between. In nucleotides, the CDR3 is TGTGCCAGCAGCACGGGGGGGCCCGGAAACACCATATATTTT. Encoded protein: CASSTGGPGNTIYF.

This clone was detected once. This chain uses TRBV6-1 with TRBJ2-7; 9 positions agree with TRBD2. From germline, CDR1 is MNHNS and CDR2 SASEGT. This CDR3 region has 15 residues. The V gene end was trimmed by 8 bases and the J gene end by 0 bases; junction bases not matched to a gene: 8. The CDR3 nucleotides are TGTGCCAGCTCCCCTAATAGCGGGAGCTCCTACGAGCAGTACTTC. Translated, it gives CASSPNSGSSYEQYF.

As for this clone: Different DNA sequences within this sample yield the same CDR3. The chain uses TRBV7-2 and TRBJ1-3; tentative D call: TRBD1 (5 bases). Germline V lookup: CDR1 SGHTA, CDR2 FQGNSA. Trimming left V 1 base short and J 5 bases short, with 6 bases between. The CDR3 sequence is 13 residues long. The DNA for the CDR3 is TGTGCCAGCAGCTTAGGGACAAGAAACACCATATATTTT. This encodes CASSLGTRNTIYF.

The CDR3, as DNA: TGTGCCGGAGGACAGGGAGGGGAGATGACTAATGAAAAACTGTTTTTT. Protein product: CAGGQGGEMTNEKLFF. The chain employs TRBV21-1 and TRBJ1-4; TRBD1 is the table's D call and was not checked against the DNA. TRBV21-1 is deemed a pseudogene. The CDR3 is made up of 16 amino acids.

The J gene is TRBJ1-2, the V gene TRBV6-1; TRBD1 aligns across 9 bases. This CDR3 contains 13 residues. Germline trimming cut 5 bases from V and 5 bases from J; bases unmatched to any gene: 3. Germline V lookup: CDR1 MNHNS, CDR2 SASEGT. The CDR3: CASSRDREYGYTF. The CDR3 nucleotides read TGTGCCAGCAGTAGGGACAGGGAGTATGGCTACACCTTC.

This clone has just one count. The V gene is TRBV4-1, the J gene TRBJ1-2, with D unclear. The CDR3 consists of 16 residues. CDR1 and CDR2 (germline): MGHRA, YSYEKL. The germline V and J ends were trimmed by 3 bases and 0 bases, with 14 bases remaining between them. The CDR3 DNA reads as TGCGCCAGCAGCCAGCATTCGGAGCGTACTAACTATGGCTACACCTTC. Amino acid sequence: CASSQHSERTNYGYTF.

The chain recombines TRBV5-6 with TRBJ2-5; tentatively, D is TRBD2 (5 bases). The germline V gene has CDR1 SGHDT and CDR2 YYEEEE. V lost 2 bases to trimming and J lost 5 bases, with 7 bases between them. CDR3 length: 12 amino acids. CDR3 loop: CASSLTGETQYF. The CDR3 region has the DNA TGTGCCAGCAGCTTAACGGGGGAGACCCAGTACTTC.

About this clone itself: At one of its ends the junction is not consistent with the germline gene, which may arise from a read error. The chain recombines TRBV7-9 with TRBJ2-2; 10 bases fit TRBD2. The CDR3 is made up of 16 amino acids. Germline CDR1 and CDR2: SEHNR and FQNEAQ (reference sequence). In DNA, the CDR3 is TGTTCCAGCAGCCTGAATCTAGCGGGAGACCCCGGGGAGCTGTTTTTT. Its translation is CSSSLNLAGDPGELFF.

By proportion, this clone is medium-sized. The identical CDR3 is also encoded by other nucleotide sequences in the sample. The chain recombines TRBV6-4 with TRBJ2-1; 8 nucleotides align to TRBD2. Per germline, CDR1 MRHNA and CDR2 SNTAGT. After removal of 0 bases from V and 4 bases from J, the junction contained 2 bases not matched to a gene. This CDR3 has 15 residues. The CDR3 coding sequence is TGTGCCAGCAGTGACTCGAGCGGGAGTTACAATGAGCAGTTCTTC. It is translated as CASSDSSGSYNEQFF.

The chain couples TRBV28 to TRBJ2-7; 12 bases map to TRBD2. The CDR3 sequence is 15 residues long. CDR1 is MDHEN and CDR2 is SYDVKM in the germline V gene. Losses at the gene ends were 7 bases for V and 1 base for J; bases not matched to a gene: 5. Here the CDR3 DNA reads TGTGCCAGCACGGAACTAGCGGGAGGATCCTACGAGCAGTACTTC. Encoded protein: CASTELAGGSYEQYF.

This chain joins TRBV30 and TRBJ1-1, with TRBD1 as a possible D gene (6 bases). From germline, CDR1 is GTSNPN and CDR2 SVGIG (reference sequence). There are 14 residues in the CDR3. The V end was cut by 3 bases, the J end by 5 bases, with 16 bases between. Here the CDR3 reads CAWSPWAGETEAFF. The CDR3 region has the DNA TGTGCCTGGAGCCCCTGGGCAGGGGAGACTGAAGCTTTCTTT. The full variable domain, with the rest looked up from reference TRBV30 and TRBJ1-1, is SQTIHQWPATLVQPVGSPLSLECTVEGTSNPNLYWYRQAAGRGLQLLFYSVGIGQISSEVPQNLSASRPQDRQFILSSKKLLLSDSGFYLCAWSPWAGETEAFFGQGTRLTVV.

On this clone itself: Germline and junction disagree at one end, which may indicate a read error. The DNA of the CDR3 is TGTGCCAGCAGCATGGACAGAGGTCCCGGGGAGCTGCTTTTT. Its translation is CASSMDRGPGELLF. This chain connects TRBV7-2 to TRBJ2-2, with D perhaps TRBD1 (6 bases). CDR3 length: 14 amino acids. CDR1 SGHTA and CDR2 FQGNSA come from the germline V gene.

This chain links TRBV5-8 with TRBJ2-2; D may be TRBD2 (6 bases). Trimming shortened V by 4 bases and J by 0 bases, and 16 bases separated the two germline ends. Germline values: CDR1 SGHTS, CDR2 YDEGEE. There are 17 residues in the CDR3. The chain's CDR3 is CASSRGIDPSNTGELFF. CDR3 bases: TGTGCCAGCAGCCGGGGGATAGACCCCTCGAACACCGGGGAGCTGTTTTTT. Drawing the rest from reference TRBV5-8 and TRBJ2-2, the complete variable domain is EAGVTQSPTHLIKTRGQQATLRCSPISGHTSVYWYQQALGLGLQFLLWYDEGEERNRGNFPPRFSGRQFPNYSSELNVNALELEDSALYLCASSRGIDPSNTGELFFGEGSRLTVL.

The V gene is TRBV5-5, the J gene TRBJ2-7; D gene uncertain. The V and J ends lost 4 bases and 3 bases respectively, with 14 bases between them. CDR3 size: 14 residues. Germline CDR1 is SGHKS and CDR2 is YYEKEE (reference sequence). CDR3 nucleotide sequence: TGTGCCAGCAGCAGGTATGGAGAGGTCTACGAGCAGTACTTC. This encodes CASSRYGEVYEQYF.

The chain combines TRBV9 with TRBJ2-1; perhaps TRBD1 as D (5 bases). Trimming took 3 bases from V and 2 from J, leaving 24 bases between them. In germline, CDR1 is SGDLS, CDR2 YYNGEE. The CDR3 totals 19 residues. CDR3: CASSGDSSPGNLAYNEQFF. CDR3 nucleotides: TGTGCCAGCAGCGGAGACAGTTCCCCGGGTAATTTGGCCTACAATGAGCAGTTCTTC.

The chain is built from TRBV28 and TRBJ1-1; TRBD1 agrees at 9 bases. CDR1 is MDHEN, CDR2 SYDVKM, per germline. Trimming at V came to 0 bases and at J to 10 bases, leaving 12 bases not matched to a gene. The CDR3 contains 16 residues. The DNA of the CDR3 is TGTGCCAGCAGTTTATGGAACTCAGGACAGGGGAGGGGAGCTTTCTTT. Translated, it gives CASSLWNSGQGRGAFF.

This sequence joins TRBV4-1 and TRBJ1-4; maybe TRBD1 (6 bases). V lost 1 base and J 0 bases, leaving 9 bases between the germline ends. This CDR3 is built from 16 residues. Germline CDR1 MGHRA, CDR2 YSYEKL. This CDR3 reads CASSQGQVTTNEKLFF. DNA of the CDR3: TGCGCCAGCAGCCAAGGACAGGTGACAACTAATGAAAAACTGTTTTTT.